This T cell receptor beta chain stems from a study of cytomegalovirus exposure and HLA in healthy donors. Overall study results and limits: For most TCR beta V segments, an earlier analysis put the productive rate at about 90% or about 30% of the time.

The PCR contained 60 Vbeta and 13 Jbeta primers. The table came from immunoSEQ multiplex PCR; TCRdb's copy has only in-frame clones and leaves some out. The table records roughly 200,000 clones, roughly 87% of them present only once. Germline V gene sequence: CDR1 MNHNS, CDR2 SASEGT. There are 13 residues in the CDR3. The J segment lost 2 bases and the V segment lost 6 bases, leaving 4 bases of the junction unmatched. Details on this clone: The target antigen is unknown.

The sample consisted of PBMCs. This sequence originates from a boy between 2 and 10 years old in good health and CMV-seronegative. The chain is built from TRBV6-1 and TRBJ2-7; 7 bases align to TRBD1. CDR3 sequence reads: CASRRQGAYEQYF. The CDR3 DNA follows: TGTGCCAGCAGGCGGCAGGGGGCCTACGAGCAGTACTTC.